The source of this TCR beta chain is a study of blood T cell repertoires in COVID-19. About the research overall: The United States, Italy and Spain provided the acute and convalescent COVID-19 samples.

This table comes from immunoSEQ multiplex PCR, and its TCRdb copy is limited to in-frame clones, with some not included. The repertoire has hundreds of thousands of clones, approximately 92% of them found once; the top ten carry more than 0.95%. Trimming took off 1 base at V and 4 bases at J, with 8 bases between the two ends. The CDR3 is made up of 13 amino acids. From germline, CDR1 is SGHVS and CDR2 FNYEAQ. The source of this sequence is a man aged 25-45 years who had recovered from COVID-19. V and J are TRBV7-6 and TRBJ2-7; D is perhaps TRBD2 (5 bases). Input material: PBMCs or T cells enriched from blood (not recorded which). The CDR3 DNA follows: TGTGCCAGCAGCTTAGATGGCGGGTACGAGCAGTACTTC. Its protein is CASSLDGGYEQYF.